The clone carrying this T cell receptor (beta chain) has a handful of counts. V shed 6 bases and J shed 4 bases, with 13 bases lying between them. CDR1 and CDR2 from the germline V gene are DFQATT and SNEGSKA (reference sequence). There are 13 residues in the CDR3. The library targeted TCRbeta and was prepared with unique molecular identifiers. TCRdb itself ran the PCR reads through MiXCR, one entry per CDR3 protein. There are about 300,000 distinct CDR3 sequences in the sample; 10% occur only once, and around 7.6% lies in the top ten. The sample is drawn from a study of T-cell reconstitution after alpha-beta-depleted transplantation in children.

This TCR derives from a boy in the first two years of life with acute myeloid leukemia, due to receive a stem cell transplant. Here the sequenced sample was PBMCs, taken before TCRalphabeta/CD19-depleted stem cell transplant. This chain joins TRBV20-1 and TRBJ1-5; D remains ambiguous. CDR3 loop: CSASPWVNQPQHF. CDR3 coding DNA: TGCAGTGCCAGCCCGTGGGTTAATCAGCCCCAGCATTTT.